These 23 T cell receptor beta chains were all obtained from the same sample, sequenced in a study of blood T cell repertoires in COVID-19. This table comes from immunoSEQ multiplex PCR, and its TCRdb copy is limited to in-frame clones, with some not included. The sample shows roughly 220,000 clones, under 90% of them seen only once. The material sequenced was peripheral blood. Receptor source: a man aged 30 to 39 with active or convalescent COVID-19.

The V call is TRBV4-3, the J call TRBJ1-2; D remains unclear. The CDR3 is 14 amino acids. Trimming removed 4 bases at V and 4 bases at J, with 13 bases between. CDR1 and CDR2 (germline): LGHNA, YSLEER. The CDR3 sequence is CASSRNLGVYGYTF. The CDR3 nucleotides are TGCGCCAGCAGCCGCAACCTCGGGGTCTATGGCTACACCTTC.

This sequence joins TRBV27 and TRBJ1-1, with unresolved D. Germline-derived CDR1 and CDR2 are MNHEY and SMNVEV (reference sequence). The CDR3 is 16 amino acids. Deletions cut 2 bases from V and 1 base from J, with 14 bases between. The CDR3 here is CASSLAYVQANTEAFF. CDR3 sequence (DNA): TGTGCCAGCAGTTTAGCCTACGTTCAGGCGAACACTGAAGCTTTCTTT.

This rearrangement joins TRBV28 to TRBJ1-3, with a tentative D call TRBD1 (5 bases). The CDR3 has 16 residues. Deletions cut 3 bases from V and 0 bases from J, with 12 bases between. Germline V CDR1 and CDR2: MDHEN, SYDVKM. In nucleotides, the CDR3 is TGTGCCAGCAGTTTCGCAGGGATCCCCTCTGGAAACACCATATATTTT. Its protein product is CASSFAGIPSGNTIYF.

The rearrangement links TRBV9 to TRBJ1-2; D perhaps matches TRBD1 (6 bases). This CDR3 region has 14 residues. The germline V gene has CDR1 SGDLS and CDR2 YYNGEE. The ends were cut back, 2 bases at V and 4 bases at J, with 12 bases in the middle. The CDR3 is CASSVVPDSYGYTF. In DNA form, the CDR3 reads TGTGCCAGCAGCGTTGTGCCGGACAGCTATGGCTACACCTTC.

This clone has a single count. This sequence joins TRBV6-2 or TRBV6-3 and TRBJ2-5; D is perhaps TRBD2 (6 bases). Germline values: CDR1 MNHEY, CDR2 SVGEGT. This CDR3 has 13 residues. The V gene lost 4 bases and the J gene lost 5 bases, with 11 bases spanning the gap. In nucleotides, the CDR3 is TGTGCCAGCAGTTGGGGGGACGGCGAGACCCAGTACTTC. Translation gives CASSWGDGETQYF.

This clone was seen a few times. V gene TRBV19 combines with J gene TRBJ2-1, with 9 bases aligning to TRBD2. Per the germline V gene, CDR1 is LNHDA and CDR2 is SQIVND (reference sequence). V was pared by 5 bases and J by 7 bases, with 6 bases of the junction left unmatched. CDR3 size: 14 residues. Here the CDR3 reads CASSLRTSANEQFF. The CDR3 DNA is TGTGCCAGTAGTCTACGGACTAGCGCGAATGAGCAGTTCTTC.

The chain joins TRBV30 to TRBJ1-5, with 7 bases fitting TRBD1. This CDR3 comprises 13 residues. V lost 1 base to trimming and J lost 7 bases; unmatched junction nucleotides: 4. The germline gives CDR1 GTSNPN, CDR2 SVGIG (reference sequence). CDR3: CAWSGDSYQPQHF. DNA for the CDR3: TGTGCCTGGAGTGGGGACAGTTACCAGCCCCAGCATTTT.

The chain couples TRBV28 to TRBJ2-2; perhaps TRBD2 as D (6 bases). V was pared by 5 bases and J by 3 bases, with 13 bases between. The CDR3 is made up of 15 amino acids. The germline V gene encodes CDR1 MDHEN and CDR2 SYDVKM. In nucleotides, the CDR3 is TGTGCCAGCAGTCCTGCCGGGAGAGACACCGGGGAGCTGTTTTTT. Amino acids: CASSPAGRDTGELFF.

The CDR3: CASSAQTPGEQYF. Written as DNA, the CDR3 is TGTGCCAGCAGCGCACAGACCCCGGGAGAGCAGTACTTC. The chain couples TRBV9 to TRBJ2-7, with D perhaps matching TRBD2 (5 bases). This CDR3 has 13 residues. V lost 3 bases and J 7 bases, leaving 14 bases between the germline ends. The germline V gene encodes CDR1 SGDLS and CDR2 YYNGEE.

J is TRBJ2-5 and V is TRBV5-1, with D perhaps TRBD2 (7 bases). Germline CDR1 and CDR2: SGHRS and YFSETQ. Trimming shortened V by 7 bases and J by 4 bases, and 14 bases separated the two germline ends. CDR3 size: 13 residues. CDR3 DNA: TGCGCCAGCGTCCGGGGGGCGGGAGAGACCCAGTACTTC. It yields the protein CASVRGAGETQYF.

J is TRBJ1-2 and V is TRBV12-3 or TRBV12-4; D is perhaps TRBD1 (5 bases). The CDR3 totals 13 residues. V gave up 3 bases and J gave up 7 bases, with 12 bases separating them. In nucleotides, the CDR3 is TGTGCCAGCAGTTTGTCCGACAGCTTTGGCTACACCTTC. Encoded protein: CASSLSDSFGYTF.

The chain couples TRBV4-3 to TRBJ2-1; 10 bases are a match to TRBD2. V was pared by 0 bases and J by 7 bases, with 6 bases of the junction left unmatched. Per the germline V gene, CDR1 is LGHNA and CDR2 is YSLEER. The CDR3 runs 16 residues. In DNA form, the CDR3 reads TGCGCCAGCAGCCAAGATAAGCTAGCGGGAGTGAATGAGCAGTTCTTC. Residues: CASSQDKLAGVNEQFF.

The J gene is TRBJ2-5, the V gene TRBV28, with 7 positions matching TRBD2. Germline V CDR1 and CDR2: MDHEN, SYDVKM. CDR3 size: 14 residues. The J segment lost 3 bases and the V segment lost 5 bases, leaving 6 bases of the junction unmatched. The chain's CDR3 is CASSVGGTKETQYF. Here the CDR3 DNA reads TGTGCCAGCAGTGTTGGCGGGACTAAAGAGACCCAGTACTTC.

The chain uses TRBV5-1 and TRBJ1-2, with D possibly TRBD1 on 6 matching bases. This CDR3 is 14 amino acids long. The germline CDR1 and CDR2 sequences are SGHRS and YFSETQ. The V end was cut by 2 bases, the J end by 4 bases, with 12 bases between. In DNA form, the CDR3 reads TGCGCCAGCAGCTTTACAGGGCTTGGCTATGGCTACACCTTC. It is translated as CASSFTGLGYGYTF.

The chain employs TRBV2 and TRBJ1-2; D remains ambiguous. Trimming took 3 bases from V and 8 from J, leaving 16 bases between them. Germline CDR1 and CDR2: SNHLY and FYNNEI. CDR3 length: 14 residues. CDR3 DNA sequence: TGTGCCAGCAGTGAGGGCGACCCAACCAGGGGCTACACCTTC. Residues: CASSEGDPTRGYTF.

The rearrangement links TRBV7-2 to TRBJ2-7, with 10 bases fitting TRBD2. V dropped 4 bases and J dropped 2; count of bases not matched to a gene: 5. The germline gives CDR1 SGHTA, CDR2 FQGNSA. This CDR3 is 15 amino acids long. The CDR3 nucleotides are TGTGCCAGCAGCTCCGTAGCGGGGGGAACCTACGAGCAGTACTTC. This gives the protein CASSSVAGGTYEQYF. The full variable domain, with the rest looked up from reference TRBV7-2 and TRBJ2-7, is GAGVSQSPSNKVTEKGKDVELRCDPISGHTALYWYRQSLGQGLEFLIYFQGNSAPDKSGLPSDRFSAERTGGSVSTLTIQRTQQEDSAVYLCASSSVAGGTYEQYFGPGTRLTVT.

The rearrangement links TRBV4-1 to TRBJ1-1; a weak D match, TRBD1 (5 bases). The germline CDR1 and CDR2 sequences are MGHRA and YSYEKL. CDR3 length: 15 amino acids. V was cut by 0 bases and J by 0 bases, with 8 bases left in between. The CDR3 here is CASSQEGPMNTEAFF. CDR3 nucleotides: TGCGCCAGCAGCCAAGAGGGGCCGATGAACACTGAAGCTTTCTTT.

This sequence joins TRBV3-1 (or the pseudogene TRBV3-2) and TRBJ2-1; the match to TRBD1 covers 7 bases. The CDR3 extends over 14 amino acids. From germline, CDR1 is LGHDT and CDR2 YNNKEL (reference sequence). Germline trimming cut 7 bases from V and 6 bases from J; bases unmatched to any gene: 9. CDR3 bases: TGTGCCAGCACCGCGCGACAGGGAAGCAATGAGCAGTTCTTC. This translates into CASTARQGSNEQFF.

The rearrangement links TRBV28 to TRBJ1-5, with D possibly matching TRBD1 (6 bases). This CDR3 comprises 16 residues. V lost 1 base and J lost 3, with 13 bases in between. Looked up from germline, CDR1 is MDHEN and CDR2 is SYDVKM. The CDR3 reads CASSLLGARSNQPQHF. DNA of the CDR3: TGTGCCAGCAGTTTATTGGGGGCACGTTCCAATCAGCCCCAGCATTTT. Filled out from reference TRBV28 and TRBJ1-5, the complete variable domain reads DVKVTQSSRYLVKRTGEKVFLECVQDMDHENMFWYRQDPGLGLRLIYFSYDVKMKEKGDIPEGYSVSREKKERFSLILESASTNQTSMYLCASSLLGARSNQPQHFGDGTRLSIL.

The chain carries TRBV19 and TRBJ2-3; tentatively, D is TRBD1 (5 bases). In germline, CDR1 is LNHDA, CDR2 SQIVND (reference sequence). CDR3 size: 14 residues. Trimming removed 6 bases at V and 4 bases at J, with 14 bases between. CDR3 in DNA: TGTGCCAGTAGCAGAGGAGCAGGGCCAGATACGCAGTATTTT. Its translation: CASSRGAGPDTQYF.

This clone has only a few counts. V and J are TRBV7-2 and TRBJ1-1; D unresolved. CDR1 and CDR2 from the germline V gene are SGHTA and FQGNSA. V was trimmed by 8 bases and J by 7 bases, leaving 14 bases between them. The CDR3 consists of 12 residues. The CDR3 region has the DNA TGTGCCAGCTCCAGGCATCAGGTTGAAGCTTTCTTT. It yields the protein CASSRHQVEAFF.

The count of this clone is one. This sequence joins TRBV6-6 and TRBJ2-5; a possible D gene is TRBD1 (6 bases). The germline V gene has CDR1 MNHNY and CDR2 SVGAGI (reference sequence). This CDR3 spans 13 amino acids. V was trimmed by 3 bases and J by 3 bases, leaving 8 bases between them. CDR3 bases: TGTGCCAGCAGTTATAACAGGGAAGAGACCCAGTACTTC. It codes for CASSYNREETQYF.

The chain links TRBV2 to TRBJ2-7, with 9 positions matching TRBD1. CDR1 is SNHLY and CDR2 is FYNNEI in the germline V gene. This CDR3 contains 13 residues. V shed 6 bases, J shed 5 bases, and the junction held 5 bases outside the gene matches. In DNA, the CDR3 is TGTGCCAGCAGCCCACAGGGGGCGAACGAGCAGTACTTC. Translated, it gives CASSPQGANEQYF. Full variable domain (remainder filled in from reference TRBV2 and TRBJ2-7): EPEVTQTPSHQVTQMGQEVILRCVPISNHLYFYWYRQILGQKVEFLVSFYNNEISEKSEIFDDQFSVERPDGSNFTLKIRSTKLEDSAMYFCASSPQGANEQYFGPGTRLTVT.